This record concerns one TCR beta chain sequence. The antigen is unknown. The V gene end was trimmed by 5 bases and the J gene end by 2 bases; junction bases not matched to a gene: 3. This CDR3 contains 15 residues. CDR1 is SGHNT and CDR2 is YENEEA in the germline V gene. This specimen belongs to a study of cytomegalovirus exposure and HLA in healthy donors. Findings and limits, study-wide: Likely technical artifact: a cluster of highly shared sequence variants. Using a false discovery rate of 0.05, a later analysis showed that approximately 16,000 TCR beta sequences were associated with HLA alleles. A later analysis reportedly found fewer N-insertions in an Asian-associated ancestry cluster than the roughly 670-donor mean.

PCR employed 60 Vbeta and 13 Jbeta primers. Profiled with immunoSEQ multiplex PCR; TCRdb holds only in-frame clones, not every one. Of under 200,000 clones in the sample, around 86% were seen once. The chain carries TRBV11-3 and TRBJ2-3, with TRBD2 matching 11 bases. The sample comprised PBMCs. This TCR was sampled from a man aged 35-49 years in good health and CMV-seropositive. The DNA of the CDR3 is TGTGCCAGCAGCACTAGCGGGGGCACCACAGATACGCAGTATTTT. This translates into CASSTSGGTTDTQYF.